This T cell receptor (beta chain) was sequenced in a study of T cell responses to AZD1222 COVID-19 vaccine. The study's findings and limits: Mostly white British, mostly female donors; authors suggested clonal diversity may be underestimated.

Sequencing used immunoSEQ multiplex PCR; TCRdb keeps in-frame clones, though not all of them. This table holds around 78,000 clones, 90% to 95% found once. This clone showed up just once. Its specificity is not known. Germline loops: CDR1 PRHDT, CDR2 FYEKMQ (reference sequence). CDR3 length: 14 amino acids. Trimming took 5 bases from V and 3 from J, leaving 10 bases between them. Sequencing used peripheral blood, obtained on day 0 of MenACWY control vaccination. This chain links TRBV13 with TRBJ2-2, with D unresolved. This TCR was recovered from an adult in good health. CDR3 amino acids: CASSSILDTGELFF. CDR3 nucleotide sequence: TGTGCCAGCAGCAGCATATTGGACACCGGGGAGCTGTTTTTT.